These 32 T cell receptor beta chains originate from one sample sequenced in a study of blood T cell repertoires in COVID-19. TCRdb's copy holds only in-frame clones and misses some; the assay was immunoSEQ multiplex PCR. The table has about 310,000 clones, approximately 90% seen once. The specimen sequenced was PBMCs or T cells enriched from blood (not recorded which). All receptors come from a young woman who had recovered from COVID-19.

The chain recombines TRBV6-5 with TRBJ1-1, with 8 bases identical to TRBD1. This CDR3 contains 14 residues. The V gene's germline CDR1 is MNHEY and CDR2 SVGAGI. With V trimmed by 4 bases and J by 0 bases, 1 base remained unmatched. As DNA, the CDR3 is TGTGCCAGCAGTTGGACAGGGATGAACACTGAAGCTTTCTTT. Protein sequence: CASSWTGMNTEAFF.

The V gene is TRBV7-2, the J gene TRBJ2-7, with 9 bases aligning to TRBD2. V lost 3 bases and J lost 6; bases outside the gene matches: 12. The germline V gene encodes CDR1 SGHTA and CDR2 FQGNSA. This CDR3 region has 16 residues. The CDR3 DNA follows: TGTGCCAGCAGCTTCACAGAGGCGGGAGGGAGATCCGAGCAGTACTTC. This codes for CASSFTEAGGRSEQYF.

The chain has TRBV9 and TRBJ2-3, with D maybe TRBD2 (6 bases). The CDR3 is 15 residues long. Looked up from germline, CDR1 is SGDLS and CDR2 is YYNGEE. Between the trimmed V and J ends, which lost 3 bases and 6 bases, there was a span of 17 bases. For the CDR3, the DNA is TGTGCCAGCAGCGGCCAGCGGGTCCGGGGGGATACGCAGTATTTT. This codes for CASSGQRVRGDTQYF.

The chain recombines TRBV5-6 with TRBJ2-7, with D unresolved. With 2 bases removed from V and 3 bases from J, the gap between germline ends came to 6 bases. CDR1 is SGHDT and CDR2 is YYEEEE in the germline V gene. This CDR3 has 12 residues. CDR3: CASSLYNYEQYF. CDR3 in DNA: TGTGCCAGCAGCTTATATAACTACGAGCAGTACTTC.

V and J are TRBV30 and TRBJ1-2, with D perhaps matching TRBD1 (6 bases). V dropped 5 bases and J dropped 3 bases, with 25 bases sitting between them. Germline CDR1 GTSNPN, CDR2 SVGIG (reference sequence). This CDR3 is built from 17 residues. This CDR3 is CAWGTVGHRDSHYGYTF. The CDR3 DNA reads as TGTGCCTGGGGAACGGTGGGACACAGGGATAGTCACTATGGCTACACCTTC.

Many counts were recorded for this clone. The chain carries TRBV7-6 and TRBJ2-1; D is possibly TRBD2 (5 bases). V was pared by 5 bases and J by 14 bases, with 16 bases between. Per germline, CDR1 SGHVS and CDR2 FNYEAQ. CDR3 length equals 12 residues. DNA of the CDR3: TGTGCCAGCAGCCCGGCTAGCCCCCTAAAGTTCTTC. Its protein is CASSPASPLKFF.

The table lists this clone with a few counts. The chain is built from TRBV7-9 and TRBJ2-2; 9 bases map to TRBD2. This CDR3 spans 15 amino acids. The V segment lost 3 bases and the J segment 7 bases; nucleotides outside the gene matches: 6. Germline values: CDR1 SEHNR, CDR2 FQNEAQ (reference sequence). The CDR3 sequence is CASSFSAGGLGELFF. CDR3 sequence (DNA): TGTGCCAGCAGCTTCTCAGCGGGGGGACTCGGGGAGCTGTTTTTT.

This chain connects TRBV5-1 to TRBJ2-7; TRBD2 matches at 14 bases. This CDR3 comprises 15 residues. Unmatched junction bases numbered 3, after V lost 2 bases and J lost 5 bases. CDR1 SGHRS and CDR2 YFSETQ come from the germline V gene. CDR3 protein: CASSFGTSGSHEQYF. The CDR3 DNA reads as TGCGCCAGCAGCTTTGGGACTAGCGGGAGCCACGAGCAGTACTTC.

This chain links TRBV9 with TRBJ2-5; 10 nucleotides align to TRBD1. Germline V gives CDR1 SGDLS, CDR2 YYNGEE. The CDR3 has 15 residues. After removal of 4 bases from V and 4 bases from J, the junction contained 7 bases not matched to a gene. For the CDR3, the DNA is TGTGCCAGCAGCCCCGGGACAGGGGTGAGAGAGACCCAGTACTTC. The encoded protein is CASSPGTGVRETQYF. Together with reference TRBV9 and TRBJ2-5, the CDR3 gives the full variable domain: DSGVTQTPKHLITATGQRVTLRCSPRSGDLSVYWYQQSLDQGLQFLIQYYNGEERAKGNILERFSAQQFPDLHSELNLSSLELGDSALYFCASSPGTGVRETQYFGPGTRLLVL.

The gene calls are TRBV28 and TRBJ1-5, with 7 bases aligning to TRBD1. Germline CDR1 reads MDHEN; CDR2 reads SYDVKM. V lost 6 bases and J lost 6; bases outside the gene matches: 11. The CDR3 sequence is 15 residues long. The CDR3 sequence: CASRGSGGLGQPQHF. CDR3 bases: TGTGCCAGCAGGGGGTCAGGGGGGCTAGGTCAGCCCCAGCATTTT.

The chain employs TRBV15 and TRBJ2-5; a possible D gene is TRBD2 (6 bases). This CDR3 is 13 amino acids long. V was shortened by 5 bases and J by 5 bases, with 12 bases between the two germline ends. Germline V gene lookup returns CDR1 LNHNV and CDR2 YYDKDF (reference sequence). This chain's CDR3 is CATSGGLGETQYF. In DNA form, the CDR3 reads TGTGCCACCAGCGGGGGACTCGGTGAGACCCAGTACTTC.

V gene TRBV7-6 combines with J gene TRBJ1-4, with a tentative D call TRBD1 (5 bases). This CDR3 has 14 residues. Germline-derived CDR1 and CDR2 are SGHVS and FNYEAQ. Trimming removed 4 bases from V and 6 bases from J, with 12 bases in between. CDR3 amino acids: CASSSRQIDEKLFF. The CDR3 DNA sequence: TGTGCCAGCAGCTCCCGACAGATAGATGAAAAACTGTTTTTT.

The chain links TRBV7-3 to TRBJ2-3, with 8 bases identical to TRBD2. Germline-derived CDR1 and CDR2 are SGHTA and FQGTGA. The CDR3 consists of 16 residues. Trimming took 0 bases from V and 5 from J; bases not matched to a gene: 7. The CDR3 spells CASSLTGGGPVDTQYF. The CDR3 bases are TGTGCCAGCAGCTTAACCGGCGGGGGGCCGGTAGATACGCAGTATTTT.

J is TRBJ1-1 and V is TRBV11-2; D call uncertain. The V gene lost 7 bases and the J gene lost 0 bases, with 15 bases spanning the gap. Germline CDR1 and CDR2: SGHAT and FQNNGV. This CDR3 region has 15 residues. In DNA, the CDR3 is TGTGCCAGCACCCAAGCCGGGTTCATGAACACTGAAGCTTTCTTT. This gives the protein CASTQAGFMNTEAFF.

This chain links TRBV6-2 or TRBV6-3 with TRBJ2-1, with a tentative D call TRBD2 (6 bases). CDR1 is MNHEY and CDR2 is SVGEGT in the germline V gene. CDR3 length equals 14 residues. Trimming removed 5 bases from V and 7 bases from J, with 15 bases in between. CDR3 amino acids: CASSRGGRSNEQFF. DNA of the CDR3: TGTGCCAGCAGTCGTGGGGGGAGGAGTAATGAGCAGTTCTTC.

This sequence joins TRBV4-2 and TRBJ2-4, with D tentatively TRBD2 (5 bases). Germline loops: CDR1 LGHNA, CDR2 YNFKEQ. CDR3 length: 13 residues. V dropped 1 base and J dropped 9 bases, with 10 bases sitting between them. The CDR3 here is CASSQGNGVIQYF. In DNA form, the CDR3 reads TGTGCCAGCAGCCAAGGAAACGGGGTCATTCAGTACTTC.

The chain recombines TRBV28 with TRBJ1-1; no firm D call. Trimming cost V 3 bases and J 0 bases, with 14 bases left between them. This CDR3 has 16 residues. In germline, CDR1 is MDHEN, CDR2 SYDVKM. In DNA form, the CDR3 reads TGTGCCAGCAGTTTTTCCGGAGCCGGCATGAACACTGAAGCTTTCTTT. It is translated as CASSFSGAGMNTEAFF.

CDR3 sequence reads: CASSPTRTGSGYTF. In DNA, the CDR3 is TGTGCCAGCAGCCCGACCCGGACAGGGAGTGGCTACACCTTC. The chain couples TRBV3-1 (or the pseudogene TRBV3-2) to TRBJ1-2, with 8 bases fitting TRBD1. The CDR3 runs 14 residues. Germline V gives CDR1 LGHDT, CDR2 YNNKEL (reference sequence). The J segment lost 7 bases and the V segment lost 4 bases, leaving 8 bases of the junction unmatched.

The chain carries TRBV18 and TRBJ1-1; maybe TRBD1 (5 bases). Germline loops: CDR1 KGHSH, CDR2 LQKENI. Trimming shortened V by 3 bases and J by 0 bases, and 14 bases separated the two germline ends. The CDR3 sequence is 16 residues long. The CDR3 region has the DNA TGTGCCAGCTCACCGGACCGCCCAGGGCTGAACACTGAAGCTTTCTTT. It yields the protein CASSPDRPGLNTEAFF.

The chain uses TRBV27 and TRBJ2-3, with 9 bases lining up with TRBD1. Germline CDR1 reads MNHEY; CDR2 reads SMNVEV (reference sequence). The CDR3 runs to 20 residues. The trim removed 1 base at V and 0 bases at J, leaving 14 bases unmatched. The CDR3 sequence is CASSLYGFRDRALSTDTQYF. Here the CDR3 DNA reads TGTGCCAGCAGTTTATATGGATTCCGGGACAGGGCACTAAGCACAGATACGCAGTATTTT.

This sequence joins TRBV29-1 and TRBJ2-1; TRBD1 matches 7 bases. The CDR3 totals 12 residues. From germline, CDR1 is SQVTM and CDR2 ANQGSEA. J was trimmed by 6 bases and V by 7 bases; bases with no gene match: 6. CDR3 residues: CSADRALNEQFF. The CDR3, as DNA: TGCAGCGCTGACAGGGCTCTCAATGAGCAGTTCTTC.

This rearrangement joins TRBV5-6 to TRBJ1-2, with TRBD1 identical over 7 bases. The trim removed 1 base at V and 6 bases at J, leaving 3 bases unmatched. Germline assignment: CDR1 SGHDT and CDR2 YYEEEE. The CDR3 is 13 amino acids. The CDR3 spells CASSLQGVDGYTF. Here the CDR3 DNA reads TGTGCCAGCAGCTTGCAGGGGGTCGATGGCTACACCTTC.

This chain uses TRBV19 with TRBJ1-2; D gene unclear. Germline assignment: CDR1 LNHDA and CDR2 SQIVND (reference sequence). The V end lost 5 bases, the J end lost 4 bases, and 17 bases lay between the germline ends. The CDR3 sequence is 15 residues long. In nucleotides, the CDR3 is TGTGCCAGTAGTTTACGAAAGGAAGCGGCCTATGGCTACACCTTC. Protein sequence: CASSLRKEAAYGYTF.

V gene TRBV13 combines with J gene TRBJ1-1; D is undetermined. In germline, CDR1 is PRHDT, CDR2 FYEKMQ (reference sequence). CDR3 size: 13 residues. The ends were cut back, 0 bases at V and 2 bases at J, with 4 bases in the middle. The CDR3 nucleotides are TGTGCCAGCAGCTTAGGTTCTAACACTGAAGCTTTCTTT. As protein: CASSLGSNTEAFF. The complete variable domain, with remaining parts taken from reference TRBV13 and TRBJ1-1, reads AAGVIQSPRHLIKEKRETATLKCYPIPRHDTVYWYQQGPGQDPQFLISFYEKMQSDKGSIPDRFSAQQFSDYHSELNMSSLELGDSALYFCASSLGSNTEAFFGQGTRLTVV.

Turning to this clone: Sequence at one end of the junction differs from germline and may be a read error. The rearrangement joins TRBV10-3 to TRBJ1-2; TRBD1 matches 9 bases. The length of the CDR3 is 11 residues. Germline lookup yields CDR1 ENHRY and CDR2 SYGVKD. For the CDR3, the DNA is TGTGCCATCAGTCGGACAGGGGACCTAAGCTTC. Residues: CAISRTGDLSF.

The gene calls are TRBV7-9 and TRBJ2-5, with D possibly TRBD1 on 5 matching bases. The CDR3 runs to 16 residues. Between the trimmed V and J ends, which lost 2 bases and 3 bases, there was a span of 16 bases. The V gene's germline CDR1 is SEHNR and CDR2 FQNEAQ (reference sequence). The CDR3 here is CASSLFKGLSEETQYF. CDR3 DNA: TGTGCCAGCAGCTTATTTAAGGGGTTGTCGGAAGAGACCCAGTACTTC.

This clone has only a few counts. This chain links TRBV7-2 with TRBJ2-7; tentatively, D is TRBD2 (6 bases). V gave up 5 bases and J gave up 1 base, with 18 bases separating them. Germline V gives CDR1 SGHTA, CDR2 FQGNSA. CDR3 size: 16 residues. The chain's CDR3 is CASSQARLGSSYEQYF. In DNA, the CDR3 is TGTGCCAGCAGCCAAGCCCGACTAGGGTCTTCCTACGAGCAGTACTTC.

V is TRBV6-5 and J is TRBJ2-3; D unresolved. Germline V gene lookup returns CDR1 MNHEY and CDR2 SVGAGI. The length of the CDR3 is 14 residues. With 2 bases removed from V and 4 bases from J, the gap between germline ends came to 10 bases. CDR3: CASSYARLSDTQYF. The CDR3, as DNA: TGTGCCAGCAGTTACGCTAGACTCTCAGATACGCAGTATTTT.

CDR3 DNA sequence: TGTGCCAGCAGCCCTCGGAGAGGTGAAAAACTGTTTTTT. This codes for CASSPRRGEKLFF. The chain has TRBV7-7 and TRBJ1-4; D gene unclear. Trimming removed 5 bases at V and 7 bases at J, with 11 bases between. The CDR3 is made up of 13 amino acids. CDR1 SSHAT and CDR2 FNYEAQ come from the germline V gene (reference sequence).

The rearrangement uses TRBV7-9 and TRBJ1-2, with TRBD1 as a possible D gene (5 bases). Germline-derived CDR1 and CDR2 are SEHNR and FQNEAQ (reference sequence). This CDR3 is 14 amino acids long. Trimming pared 5 bases from V and 1 base from J, leaving 11 bases between. CDR3 sequence reads: CASSPGGNNYGYTF. The CDR3 nucleotides are TGTGCCAGCAGCCCCGGGGGGAATAACTATGGCTACACCTTC. The variable domain in full, with the rest retrieved from reference TRBV7-9 and TRBJ1-2, is DTGVSQNPRHKITKRGQNVTFRCDPISEHNRLYWYRQTLGQGPEFLTYFQNEAQLEKSRLLSDRFSAERPKGSFSTLEIQRTEQGDSAMYLCASSPGGNNYGYTFGSGTRLTVV.

In its sample, this clone was seen once. The rearrangement joins TRBV19 to TRBJ1-5; 10 nucleotides agree with TRBD1. The CDR3 has 14 amino acids. V was clipped by 6 bases and J by 7 bases; unmatched bases: 6. Germline V CDR1 and CDR2: LNHDA, SQIVND (reference sequence). CDR3: CASSGTGVDQPQHF. The CDR3 bases are TGTGCCAGTAGCGGGACAGGGGTTGACCAGCCCCAGCATTTT.

Many counts were recorded for this clone. The rearrangement links TRBV7-3 to TRBJ2-2; 10 nucleotides line up with TRBD2. From germline, CDR1 is SGHTA and CDR2 FQGTGA. CDR3 length: 16 amino acids. The trim removed 2 bases at V and 7 bases at J, leaving 7 bases unmatched. The DNA for the CDR3 is TGTGCCAGCAGCTTAGAAGCGGGAGGGCCCGGCGGGGAGCTGTTTTTT. This translates into CASSLEAGGPGGELFF.